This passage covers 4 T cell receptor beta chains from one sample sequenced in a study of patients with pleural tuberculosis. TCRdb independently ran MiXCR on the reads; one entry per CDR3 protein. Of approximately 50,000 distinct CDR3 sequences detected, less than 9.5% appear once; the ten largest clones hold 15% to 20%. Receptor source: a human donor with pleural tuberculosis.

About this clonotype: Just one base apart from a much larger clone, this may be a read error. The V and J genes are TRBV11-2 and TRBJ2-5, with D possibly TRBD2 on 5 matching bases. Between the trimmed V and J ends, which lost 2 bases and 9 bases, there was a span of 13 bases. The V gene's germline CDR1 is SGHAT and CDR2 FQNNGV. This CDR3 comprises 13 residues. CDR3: CASSLMELEAQYF. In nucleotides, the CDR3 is TGTGCCAGCAGCTTAATGGAGTTGGAGGCCCAGTACTTC.

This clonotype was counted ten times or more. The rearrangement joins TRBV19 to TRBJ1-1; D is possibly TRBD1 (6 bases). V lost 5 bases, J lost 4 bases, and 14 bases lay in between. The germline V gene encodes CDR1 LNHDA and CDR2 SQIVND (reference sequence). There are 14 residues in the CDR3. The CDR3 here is CASSSLTGITEAFF. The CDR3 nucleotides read TGTGCCAGTAGTTCCCTAACAGGGATCACTGAAGCTTTCTTT.

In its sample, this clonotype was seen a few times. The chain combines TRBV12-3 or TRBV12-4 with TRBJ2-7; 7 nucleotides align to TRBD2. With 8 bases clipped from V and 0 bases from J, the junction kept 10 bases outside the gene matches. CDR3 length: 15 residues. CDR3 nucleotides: TGTGCCAGCGGCCGTGGCATAGCGGGCTCCTACGAGCAGTACTTC. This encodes CASGRGIAGSYEQYF.

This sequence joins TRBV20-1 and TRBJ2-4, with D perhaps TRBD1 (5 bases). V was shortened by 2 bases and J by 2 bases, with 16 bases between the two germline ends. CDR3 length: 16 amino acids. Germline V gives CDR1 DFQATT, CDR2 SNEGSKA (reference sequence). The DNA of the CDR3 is TGCAGTGCTAGAACATGGGGCCAGACTTCCAAAAACATTCAGTACTTC. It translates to CSARTWGQTSKNIQYF.